Listed here are 30 T cell receptor beta chains from one sample, sequenced in a study of blood T cell repertoires in COVID-19. Profiled with immunoSEQ multiplex PCR; TCRdb holds only in-frame clones, not every one. The sample carries 150,000 to 200,000 clones, about 88% recorded once. The sequenced sample was peripheral blood. The receptors shown here come from a man between 70 and 80 years old with active or convalescent COVID-19.

This clone was found a few times. The genes are TRBV3-1 (or the pseudogene TRBV3-2) and TRBJ2-1, with D possibly matching TRBD1 (5 bases). The CDR3 runs 14 residues. Germline V gives CDR1 LGHDT, CDR2 YNNKEL (reference sequence). The V and J ends lost 2 bases and 2 bases respectively, with 7 bases between them. Written as DNA, the CDR3 is TGTGCCAGCAGCCAATACAGGACCTACAATGAGCAGTTCTTC. Protein product: CASSQYRTYNEQFF.

This sequence joins TRBV5-1 and TRBJ1-1; D gene unclear. Germline values: CDR1 SGHRS, CDR2 YFSETQ. Trimming stripped 0 bases from V and 1 base from J, with 10 bases between. The CDR3 runs 15 residues. The CDR3 is CASSLEPTPNTEAFF. The CDR3 region has the DNA TGCGCCAGCAGCTTGGAACCGACACCGAACACTGAAGCTTTCTTT.

The gene calls are TRBV2 and TRBJ2-5; no definite D call. The CDR3 length is 12 residues. V lost 5 bases, J lost 1 base, and 5 bases lay in between. From germline, CDR1 is SNHLY and CDR2 FYNNEI. CDR3 sequence reads: CASSTGQETQYF. CDR3 coding DNA: TGTGCCAGCAGTACGGGCCAAGAGACCCAGTACTTC.

The J gene is TRBJ2-7, the V gene TRBV3-1 (or the pseudogene TRBV3-2), with 8 nucleotides matching TRBD2. V was pared by 2 bases and J by 0 bases, with 0 bases of the junction left unmatched. CDR1 is LGHDT and CDR2 is YNNKEL in the germline V gene (reference sequence). The CDR3 spans 14 residues. Written as DNA, the CDR3 is TGTGCCAGCAGCCAAAGCGGGGGCTCCTACGAGCAGTACTTC. Translation: CASSQSGGSYEQYF.

This chain uses TRBV30 with TRBJ2-7, with 14 nucleotides matching TRBD2. With 3 bases clipped from V and 6 bases from J, the junction kept 4 bases outside the gene matches. The CDR3 runs 14 residues. Germline CDR1 GTSNPN, CDR2 SVGIG (reference sequence). The CDR3 DNA is TGTGCCTGGAGGGGACTAGCGGGAGTCTCCGAGCAGTACTTC. Translated, it gives CAWRGLAGVSEQYF.

The chain links TRBV11-2 to TRBJ1-4, with D tentatively TRBD1 (6 bases). CDR3 size: 15 residues. Trimming left V 6 bases short and J 4 bases short, with 15 bases between. Germline V gene data show CDR1 as SGHAT and CDR2 as FQNNGV. Here the CDR3 reads CASRFDGGINEKLFF. In DNA, the CDR3 is TGTGCCAGCAGATTTGATGGGGGCATTAATGAAAAACTGTTTTTT.

This clone appeared a single time. The chain recombines TRBV11-3 with TRBJ2-1, with 7 bases identical to TRBD2. This CDR3 region has 15 residues. V trimming: 1 base; J trimming: 8 bases; junction bases outside the gene matches: 8. The V gene's germline CDR1 is SGHNT and CDR2 YENEEA. CDR3 DNA sequence: TGTGCCAGCAGCTTAGGGGCAGGGAGGGCCGATGAGCAGTTCTTC. Amino acids: CASSLGAGRADEQFF.

The chain carries TRBV6-2 or TRBV6-3 and TRBJ1-5; 7 bases align to TRBD1. The germline V gene has CDR1 MNHEY and CDR2 SVGEGT. The CDR3 contains 16 residues. V trimming: 2 bases; J trimming: 7 bases; junction bases outside the gene matches: 11. DNA of the CDR3: TGTGCCAGCAGTTACGCCAGGGGGGCAATAAGACAGCCCCAGCATTTT. Protein product: CASSYARGAIRQPQHF.

The chain uses TRBV7-9 and TRBJ2-4; perhaps TRBD1 as D (5 bases). Trimming took 5 bases from V and 2 from J, leaving 10 bases between them. This CDR3 spans 14 amino acids. From germline, CDR1 is SEHNR and CDR2 FQNEAQ (reference sequence). The CDR3 DNA reads as TGTGCCAGCAGCCAGATGGGGCCCAAAAACATTCAGTACTTC. It codes for CASSQMGPKNIQYF.

In DNA form, the CDR3 reads TGTGCCAGCAGTTACGTGGGGGGGGACAATGAGCAGTTCTTC. This encodes CASSYVGGDNEQFF. The rearrangement links TRBV6-2 or TRBV6-3 to TRBJ2-1; 7 positions match TRBD2. Per the germline V gene, CDR1 is MNHEY and CDR2 is SVGEGT. The CDR3 loop spans 14 amino acids. The V gene end was trimmed by 2 bases and the J gene end by 5 bases; junction bases not matched to a gene: 3.

The CDR3 protein is CASSKNRDLNTEAFF. For the CDR3, the DNA is TGTGCCAGTAGTAAAAACAGGGACCTGAACACTGAAGCTTTCTTT. V gene TRBV19 combines with J gene TRBJ1-1, with a possible D match to TRBD1 (6 bases). Trimming shortened V by 4 bases and J by 0 bases, and 12 bases separated the two germline ends. Germline lookup yields CDR1 LNHDA and CDR2 SQIVND (reference sequence). This CDR3 contains 15 residues.

The rearrangement links TRBV7-8 to TRBJ1-5; a possible D gene is TRBD1 (5 bases). CDR1 SGHVS and CDR2 FQNEAQ come from the germline V gene. Trimming stripped 1 base from V and 2 bases from J, with 6 bases between. CDR3 length equals 14 residues. DNA of the CDR3: TGTGCCAGCAGCTTAGAGACAGGCAATCAGCCCCAGCATTTT. This sequence encodes CASSLETGNQPQHF.

V gene TRBV7-2 combines with J gene TRBJ1-2; D is unclear. This CDR3 spans 14 amino acids. Trimming stripped 3 bases from V and 3 bases from J, with 11 bases between. The germline V gene has CDR1 SGHTA and CDR2 FQGNSA. In DNA form, the CDR3 reads TGTGCCAGCAGCTTCGGGATTTGGGACTATGGCTACACCTTC. Translating gives CASSFGIWDYGYTF. The whole variable domain, filled in from reference TRBV7-2 and TRBJ1-2, reads GAGVSQSPSNKVTEKGKDVELRCDPISGHTALYWYRQSLGQGLEFLIYFQGNSAPDKSGLPSDRFSAERTGGSVSTLTIQRTQQEDSAVYLCASSFGIWDYGYTFGSGTRLTVV.

The chain employs TRBV7-2 and TRBJ2-1, with 9 bases fitting TRBD2. This CDR3 has 15 residues. CDR1 is SGHTA and CDR2 is FQGNSA in the germline V gene. J gave up 3 bases and V 7 bases, and 7 bases lay outside the gene matches. The CDR3 here is CASTSSGGLYNEQFF. For the CDR3, the DNA is TGTGCCAGCACTTCAAGCGGGGGGCTCTACAATGAGCAGTTCTTC.

V and J are TRBV13 and TRBJ2-1; 7 bases line up with TRBD2. V trimming: 3 bases; J trimming: 8 bases; junction bases outside the gene matches: 10. CDR3 length equals 15 residues. CDR1 and CDR2 from the germline V gene are PRHDT and FYEKMQ (reference sequence). CDR3 nucleotide sequence: TGTGCCAGCAGCTTGTGGGGAGATGGGAGGGATGAGCAGTTCTTC. This encodes CASSLWGDGRDEQFF.

The rearrangement links TRBV7-2 to TRBJ1-1; a possible D gene is TRBD1 (6 bases). Germline CDR1 is SGHTA and CDR2 is FQGNSA. Trimming removed 2 bases at V and 0 bases at J, with 13 bases between. The CDR3 length is 16 residues. The CDR3 region has the DNA TGTGCCAGCAGCTTAACAGGGTCGCGGATGAACACTGAAGCTTTCTTT. This encodes CASSLTGSRMNTEAFF.

The chain couples TRBV7-2 to TRBJ2-3; D may be TRBD2 (6 bases). Germline V CDR1 and CDR2: SGHTA, FQGNSA. This CDR3 is 14 amino acids long. Trimming pared 4 bases from V and 1 base from J, leaving 9 bases between. CDR3 in DNA: TGTGCCAGCAGCTACTGGAGGGGCACAGATACGCAGTATTTT. It encodes CASSYWRGTDTQYF. Full variable domain (rest looked up from reference TRBV7-2 and TRBJ2-3): GAGVSQSPSNKVTEKGKDVELRCDPISGHTALYWYRQSLGQGLEFLIYFQGNSAPDKSGLPSDRFSAERTGGSVSTLTIQRTQQEDSAVYLCASSYWRGTDTQYFGPGTRLTVL.

The CDR3 DNA sequence: TGTGCCAGTAGTATAGCGCGGAGCTCTGGAAACACCATATATTTT. Protein sequence: CASSIARSSGNTIYF. The chain uses TRBV19 and TRBJ1-3; no clear D gene. The CDR3 has 15 amino acids. The ends were cut back, 1 base at V and 0 bases at J, with 7 bases in the middle. In germline, CDR1 is LNHDA, CDR2 SQIVND (reference sequence). Full variable domain (remainder filled in from reference TRBV19 and TRBJ1-3): DGGITQSPKYLFRKEGQNVTLSCEQNLNHDAMYWYRQDPGQGLRLIYYSQIVNDFQKGDIAEGYSVSREKKESFPLTVTSAQKNPTAFYLCASSIARSSGNTIYFGEGSWLTVV.

This clone showed up just a few times. V and J are TRBV19 and TRBJ2-2; 9 nucleotides line up with TRBD1. The CDR3 is 16 residues long. Germline-derived CDR1 and CDR2 are LNHDA and SQIVND (reference sequence). Trimming took 6 bases from V and 4 from J; bases not matched to a gene: 9. The CDR3 is CASSQYRGPSTGELFF. For the CDR3, the DNA is TGTGCCAGTAGCCAATACAGGGGGCCCAGCACCGGGGAGCTGTTTTTT.

This clone was recorded once. The gene calls are TRBV3-1 (or the pseudogene TRBV3-2) and TRBJ2-7, with TRBD2 matching 7 bases. CDR1 is LGHDT and CDR2 is YNNKEL in the germline V gene (reference sequence). This CDR3 contains 15 residues. The V gene end was trimmed by 0 bases and the J gene end by 3 bases; junction bases not matched to a gene: 5. The CDR3 spells CASSQELWGGYEQYF. DNA for the CDR3: TGTGCCAGCAGCCAAGAACTATGGGGGGGCTACGAGCAGTACTTC.

This chain joins TRBV7-2 and TRBJ1-4; tentative D call: TRBD1 (5 bases). Trimming took 5 bases from V and 8 from J, leaving 27 bases between them. The CDR3 covers 18 residues. CDR1 and CDR2 from the germline V gene are SGHTA and FQGNSA. CDR3 bases: TGTGCCAGCAGCCTACCGAACCCCGGGGACTACTCGAAGGAAAAACTGTTTTTT. It encodes CASSLPNPGDYSKEKLFF.

The chain has TRBV27 and TRBJ2-7, with 7 bases matching TRBD2. V lost 3 bases, J lost 0 bases, and 8 bases stayed unmatched. From germline, CDR1 is MNHEY and CDR2 SMNVEV (reference sequence). This CDR3 contains 16 residues. CDR3 residues: CASSFLPSGSSYEQYF. The CDR3, as DNA: TGTGCCAGCAGTTTCTTACCTAGCGGAAGCTCCTACGAGCAGTACTTC.

A single count supports this clone. V gene TRBV9 combines with J gene TRBJ1-1, with D perhaps matching TRBD1 (6 bases). The germline V gene has CDR1 SGDLS and CDR2 YYNGEE. V was trimmed by 3 bases and J by 1 base, leaving 16 bases between them. This CDR3 is 16 amino acids long. CDR3 coding DNA: TGTGCCAGCAGCGCCCAGCCCTCAGGGGCGAACACTGAAGCTTTCTTT. This translates into CASSAQPSGANTEAFF.

J is TRBJ1-4 and V is TRBV28; perhaps TRBD1 as D (6 bases). Per the germline V gene, CDR1 is MDHEN and CDR2 is SYDVKM. V was pared by 1 base and J by 14 bases, with 17 bases between. This CDR3 spans 14 amino acids. CDR3 sequence (DNA): TGTGCCAGCAGTTTATTGACAGGCCGGGGATTCCTGTTTTTT. Its protein product is CASSLLTGRGFLFF.

The chain joins TRBV7-6 to TRBJ1-6; TRBD1 agrees at 7 bases. The V and J ends lost 4 bases and 12 bases, in that order; junction bases with no gene match: 9. CDR1 is SGHVS and CDR2 is FNYEAQ in the germline V gene. This CDR3 has 14 amino acids. As DNA, the CDR3 is TGTGCCAGCAGCTCTGGGACAGACCTAATACCCCTCCACTTT. Translated, it gives CASSSGTDLIPLHF.

This clone has just one count. V is TRBV28 and J is TRBJ1-6; the match to TRBD1 covers 8 bases. The CDR3 extends over 14 amino acids. Per germline, CDR1 MDHEN and CDR2 SYDVKM. Trimming cost V 4 bases and J 10 bases; bases outside gene matches: 6. CDR3 region: CASSSRDRRSPLHF. The CDR3 coding sequence is TGTGCCAGCAGTTCCAGGGACAGGCGGTCACCCCTCCACTTT.

The DNA for the CDR3 is TGTGCTAGTGGTTTGGGTCAGGCCTTGAACACTGAAGCTTTCTTT. This codes for CASGLGQALNTEAFF. The chain has TRBV12-5 and TRBJ1-1; D gene ambiguous. CDR1 and CDR2 (germline): LGHNT, FRNRAP. The CDR3 spans 15 residues. V dropped 1 base and J dropped 0 bases, with 9 bases sitting between them.

V gene TRBV6-6 combines with J gene TRBJ2-7; a weak D match, TRBD1 (6 bases). The V end was cut by 0 bases, the J end by 4 bases, with 10 bases between. CDR1 is MNHNY, CDR2 SVGAGI, per germline (reference sequence). This CDR3 region has 14 residues. DNA for the CDR3: TGTGCCAGCAGTTACTCGACAGGCCGATACGAGCAGTACTTC. It is translated as CASSYSTGRYEQYF.

The V and J genes are TRBV29-1 and TRBJ1-1; the match to TRBD1 covers 7 bases. Germline values: CDR1 SQVTM, CDR2 ANQGSEA. This CDR3 is built from 14 residues. Trimming at V came to 7 bases and at J to 3 bases, leaving 11 bases not matched to a gene. The CDR3 reads CSGRTSQGDTEAFF. CDR3 sequence (DNA): TGCAGCGGTAGAACCTCCCAGGGGGACACTGAAGCTTTCTTT.

The V gene is TRBV5-1, the J gene TRBJ2-7, with D perhaps matching TRBD1 (6 bases). This CDR3 is built from 14 residues. The germline CDR1 and CDR2 sequences are SGHRS and YFSETQ. The V and J ends lost 4 bases and 3 bases respectively, with 14 bases between them. CDR3 DNA: TGCGCCAGCAGCGCCGGGACACCGAGCTACGAGCAGTACTTC. As protein: CASSAGTPSYEQYF.